This T cell receptor (beta chain) stems from a study of regulatory and conventional T cells in RAG deficiency. The CDR3 is 14 residues long. V dropped 4 bases and J dropped 4 bases, with 10 bases sitting between them. Germline loops: CDR1 SEHNR, CDR2 FQNEAQ (reference sequence). This clone was seen a few times. The protocol was immunoSEQ multiplex PCR, while the TCRdb copy is restricted to in-frame clones and leaves out a portion. The data contain around 33,000 clones, 75% to 90% of them singletons. The data also belong to a second study, concerning regulatory T cells. Per that paper: Primers: 52 TRBV forward and 13 TRBJ reverse.

The chain has TRBV7-9 and TRBJ1-4, with D possibly being TRBD1 (5 bases). The sample was CD8+ T cells sorted from blood. The receptor's source is a human donor in good health. The CDR3 coding sequence is TGTGCCAGCAGCTGGAGGGGAGATAATGAAAAACTGTTTTTT. Its protein product is CASSWRGDNEKLFF.